This T cell receptor (beta chain) was sequenced in a study of beta chain features in type 1 diabetes (dated by TCRdb to 2017 to 2018). General notes on the study: Mean age, gender distribution, total cell number and subset yield did not differ between patients and healthy donors. A total of 90 million to 130 million sorted cells were examined across all samples, and a strong correlation was observed between cell number per subset and RNA yield. Whereas all 30 or so donors provided naive and central memory subsets, regulatory and stem cell-like memory subsets were isolated from just 8 patients and roughly 8 healthy donors. The study compared TCRB repertoires of sorted circulating CD4+ T cell subsets between recently diagnosed type 1 diabetes patients and matched healthy donors. Here is what the overall study found, with its caveats: PCR may preferentially amplify shorter templates, but because patient and control samples were amplified and corrected together, any resulting skew would affect both groups equally. Because the HLA sub-analyses included only small numbers of individuals, any influence of HLA type on TCRB rearrangement was left unresolved. Sequencing cDNA rather than genomic DNA could over-represent highly expressing activated cells, although activation and CD3 levels did not differ between groups. Naive, central memory and regulatory TCRB repertoires appeared more similar among patients than among healthy donors. A moderate but significant shortening of TCRB CDR3 length was observed in type 1 diabetes patients in all four CD4+ subsets. Fewer insertions and more nucleotide deletions at VDJ recombination sites were observed in patients with type 1 diabetes, implying thymic rearrangement abnormalities.

At least ten counts were recorded for this clone. Its target antigen remains unknown. There are no base qualities to consult, and no much larger clone falls within one base. The germline V gene (reference sequence) provides CDR1 GTSNPN and CDR2 SVGIG. V sheds 3 bases and J sheds 5 bases, leaving 11 bases between their ends. The CDR3 starts with the cysteine, ends with the phenylalanine, and has 13 residues. Only the CDR3 part of the read is kept: 39 bases, read in frame from the first base. The entire amount of isolated RNA was reverse transcribed using the High Capacity cDNA Reverse Transcription Kit, so the sequenced TCRB transcripts were expressed ones. Deep immunoSEQ sequencing was performed on naive, central memory and regulatory T cell samples, with an average of roughly 3.3 million total reads per sample. After sorted cells were lysed in RLT buffer, RNA was extracted with DNase-treated RNeasy Micro or Mini kits, with the choice depending on cell number. To prevent cross-contamination, each cell subset was processed individually, whereas patient and healthy donor samples were processed jointly. The immunoSEQ multiplex PCR was used to amplify TCRB sequences from cDNA, generating 87-bp fragments that spanned the CDR3 region. The amplicons were sequenced using the Illumina HiSeq platform. The study's processing was this. Synthetic template baselines were used to correct PCR bias computationally, reads within Hamming distance 2 were collapsed, and singletons that could not be merged were discarded. Reads were aligned against IMGT so that V, D and J genes, CDR3 length and insertions or deletions at six rearrangement sites could be assigned. Within each subset, clonotype counts were normalized to sorted cell number, after which true diversity and Gini coefficients were computed with the tcR R package. The overlap coefficient, calculated on TCRB nucleotide sequences, was used to measure repertoire sharing. Out-of-frame TCRB sequences from naive cells were analyzed to stand in for the pre-selection repertoire. TCRdb limited this immuneACCESS table to in-frame rearrangements with V and J called. A share of clones is missing; checked studies link under half to unresolved V genes, and the rest is unexplained. The D gene and trimming were derived from the DNA, and the V and J assignments and clone size from that table. This sample lists 350,000 to 450,000 clones; about 15% were detected once. The ten largest clonotypes hold roughly 0.04% of the sample.

A single peripheral blood draw of about 116 mL on average was collected from each donor into heparinised tubes. Naive, central memory, regulatory and stem cell-like memory CD4+ T cells were sorted on a BD FACSAria II using a panel including CD45RO, CCR7, CD25, CD127, CD95 and CD27. Every sorted population had a purity above 95%. PBMCs were separated immediately by Lymphoprep density gradient centrifugation and were stained directly, without being cultured. So that batch effects would be minimized, each experiment stained and sorted samples in pairs, pairing one healthy donor with one patient. The receptor was isolated from a man aged 25-40 years in good health. What was sequenced was naive CD4+ T cells from blood. What the cell subset or site label conveys for this sample: true naive CD4+ T cells. The sequence joins TRBV30 to TRBJ2-1, with the D gene call left open. The encoded CDR3 is CAWSVGLHNEQFF. The sequence in DNA is TGTGCCTGGAGCGTTGGTCTTCACAATGAGCAGTTCTTC.